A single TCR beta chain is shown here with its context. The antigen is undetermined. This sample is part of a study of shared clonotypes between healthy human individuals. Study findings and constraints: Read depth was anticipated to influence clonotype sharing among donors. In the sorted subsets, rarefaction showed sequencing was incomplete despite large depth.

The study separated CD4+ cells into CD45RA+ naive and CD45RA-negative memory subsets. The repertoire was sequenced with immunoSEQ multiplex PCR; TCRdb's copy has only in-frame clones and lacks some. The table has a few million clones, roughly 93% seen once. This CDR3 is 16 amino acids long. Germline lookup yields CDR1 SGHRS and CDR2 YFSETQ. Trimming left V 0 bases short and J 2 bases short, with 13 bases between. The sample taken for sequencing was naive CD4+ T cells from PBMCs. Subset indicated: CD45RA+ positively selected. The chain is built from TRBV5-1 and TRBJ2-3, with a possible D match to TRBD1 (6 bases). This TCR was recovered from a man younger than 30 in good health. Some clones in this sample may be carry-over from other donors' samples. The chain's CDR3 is CASSLEYRESTDTQYF. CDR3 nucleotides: TGCGCCAGCAGCTTGGAATACAGGGAATCCACAGATACGCAGTATTTT.